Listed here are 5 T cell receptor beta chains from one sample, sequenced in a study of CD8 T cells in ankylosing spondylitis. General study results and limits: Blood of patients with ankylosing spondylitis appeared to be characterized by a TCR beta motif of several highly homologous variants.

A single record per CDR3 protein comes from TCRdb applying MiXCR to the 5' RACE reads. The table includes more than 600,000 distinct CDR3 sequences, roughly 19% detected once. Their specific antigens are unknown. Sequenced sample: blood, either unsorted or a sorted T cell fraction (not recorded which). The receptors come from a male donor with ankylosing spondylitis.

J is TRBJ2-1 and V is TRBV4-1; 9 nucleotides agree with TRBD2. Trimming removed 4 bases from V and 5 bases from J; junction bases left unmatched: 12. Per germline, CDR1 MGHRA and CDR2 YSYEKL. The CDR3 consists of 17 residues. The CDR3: CASSPTPSGTGDNEQFF. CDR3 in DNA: TGCGCCAGCAGCCCAACCCCTAGCGGGACTGGGGACAATGAGCAGTTCTTC.

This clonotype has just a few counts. The CDR3, as DNA: TGTGCCAGCAGCGCCACAGGGGGCGGCGACGAGCAGTACTTC. It codes for CASSATGGGDEQYF. The rearrangement uses TRBV9 and TRBJ2-7; 9 bases fit TRBD1. Germline CDR1 reads SGDLS; CDR2 reads YYNGEE. J lost 5 bases, V lost 3 bases, and 6 bases had no gene match. CDR3 length: 14 residues. The whole variable domain, remainder taken from reference TRBV9 and TRBJ2-7, is DSGVTQTPKHLITATGQRVTLRCSPRSGDLSVYWYQQSLDQGLQFLIQYYNGEERAKGNILERFSAQQFPDLHSELNLSSLELGDSALYFCASSATGGGDEQYFGPGTRLTVT.

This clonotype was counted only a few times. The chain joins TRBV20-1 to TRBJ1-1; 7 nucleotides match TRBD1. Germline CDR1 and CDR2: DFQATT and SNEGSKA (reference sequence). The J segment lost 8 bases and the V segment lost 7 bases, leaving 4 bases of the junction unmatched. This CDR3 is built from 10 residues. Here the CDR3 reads CSVPRGEAFF. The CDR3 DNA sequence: TGCAGTGTTCCCAGGGGGGAAGCTTTCTTT.

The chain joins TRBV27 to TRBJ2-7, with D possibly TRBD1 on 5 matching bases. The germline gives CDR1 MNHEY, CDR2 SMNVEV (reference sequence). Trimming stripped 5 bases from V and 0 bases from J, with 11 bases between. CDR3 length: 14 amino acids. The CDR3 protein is CASSTWTSSYEQYF. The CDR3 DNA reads TGTGCCAGCAGTACCTGGACAAGCTCCTACGAGCAGTACTTC.

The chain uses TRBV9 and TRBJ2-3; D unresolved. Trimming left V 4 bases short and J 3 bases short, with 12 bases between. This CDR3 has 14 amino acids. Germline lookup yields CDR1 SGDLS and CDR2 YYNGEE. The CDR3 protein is CASSPDVETDTQYF. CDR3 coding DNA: TGTGCCAGCAGCCCTGACGTGGAGACAGATACGCAGTATTTT. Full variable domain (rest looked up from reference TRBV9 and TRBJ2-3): DSGVTQTPKHLITATGQRVTLRCSPRSGDLSVYWYQQSLDQGLQFLIQYYNGEERAKGNILERFSAQQFPDLHSELNLSSLELGDSALYFCASSPDVETDTQYFGPGTRLTVL.